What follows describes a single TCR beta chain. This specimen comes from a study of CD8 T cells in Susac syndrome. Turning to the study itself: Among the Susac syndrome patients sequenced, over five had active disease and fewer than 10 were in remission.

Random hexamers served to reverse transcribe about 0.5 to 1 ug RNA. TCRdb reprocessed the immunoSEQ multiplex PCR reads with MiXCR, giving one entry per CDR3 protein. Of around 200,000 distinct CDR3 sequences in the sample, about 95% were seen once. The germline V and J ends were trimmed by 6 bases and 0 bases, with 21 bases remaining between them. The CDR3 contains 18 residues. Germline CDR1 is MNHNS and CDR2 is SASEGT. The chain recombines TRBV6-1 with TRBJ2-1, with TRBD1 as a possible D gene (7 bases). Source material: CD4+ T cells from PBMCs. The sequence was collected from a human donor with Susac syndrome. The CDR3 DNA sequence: TGTGCCAGCAGCCTGGAGGGGGCTAGCCGATACTCCTACAATGAGCAGTTCTTC. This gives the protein CASSLEGASRYSYNEQFF.